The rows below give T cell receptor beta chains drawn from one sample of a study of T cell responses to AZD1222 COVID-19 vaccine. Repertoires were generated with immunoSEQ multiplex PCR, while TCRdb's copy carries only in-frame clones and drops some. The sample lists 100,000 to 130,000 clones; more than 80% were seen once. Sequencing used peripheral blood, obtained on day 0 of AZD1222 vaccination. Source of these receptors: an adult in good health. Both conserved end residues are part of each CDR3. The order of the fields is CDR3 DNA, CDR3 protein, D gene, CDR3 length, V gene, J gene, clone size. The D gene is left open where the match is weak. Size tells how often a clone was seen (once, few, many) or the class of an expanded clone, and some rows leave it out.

CDR3 DNA: TGTGCTAGCAGCCCCCGGGAGCAGGGTGGCGAGCAGTACTTC
CDR3 protein: CASSPREQGGEQYF
D gene: .
CDR3 length: 14
V gene: TRBV7-7
J gene: TRBJ2-7
clone size: .

CDR3 DNA: TGTGCCAGCTCCTTCAGGGGCCTGAACACTGAAGCTTTCTTT
CDR3 protein: CASSFRGLNTEAFF
D gene: .
CDR3 length: 14
V gene: TRBV25-1
J gene: TRBJ1-1
clone size: once

CDR3 DNA: TGTGCCAGCTCACCACGGACCGATCGAGAGACCCAGTACTTC
CDR3 protein: CASSPRTDRETQYF
D gene: .
CDR3 length: 14
V gene: TRBV18
J gene: TRBJ2-5
clone size: .

CDR3 DNA: TGCAGCGTTGTGGTAGGTTACGAGCAGTACTTC
CDR3 protein: CSVVVGYEQYF
D gene: .
CDR3 length: 11
V gene: TRBV29-1
J gene: TRBJ2-7
clone size: .

CDR3 DNA: TGTGCCAGTAGTGGACAGGGGAGCTACGAGCAGTACTTC
CDR3 protein: CASSGQGSYEQYF
D gene: TRBD1
CDR3 length: 13
V gene: TRBV19
J gene: TRBJ2-7
clone size: .

CDR3 DNA: TGTGCCAGCAGTTTGGCAGGGAACGCTGAAGCTTTCTTT
CDR3 protein: CASSLAGNAEAFF
D gene: .
CDR3 length: 13
V gene: TRBV12-3/TRBV12-4
J gene: TRBJ1-1
clone size: .

CDR3 DNA: TGCGCCAGCAGCTCCGAAGGGCAAGGAGGGAAAAAACTGTTTTTT
CDR3 protein: CASSSEGQGGKKLFF
D gene: .
CDR3 length: 15
V gene: TRBV5-1
J gene: TRBJ1-4
clone size: once

CDR3 DNA: TGTGCCAGCAGTTACTCTCGAGACGAGCAGTACTTC
CDR3 protein: CASSYSRDEQYF
D gene: .
CDR3 length: 12
V gene: TRBV6-2/TRBV6-3
J gene: TRBJ2-7
clone size: few

CDR3 DNA: TGTGCCAGCAGCCCTCCGGTCCTCTACGAGCAGTACTTC
CDR3 protein: CASSPPVLYEQYF
D gene: .
CDR3 length: 13
V gene: TRBV28
J gene: TRBJ2-7
clone size: .

CDR3 DNA: TGCAGCGTTTCCCCGACAGGGAAAAATCAGCCCCAGCATTTT
CDR3 protein: CSVSPTGKNQPQHF
D gene: TRBD1
CDR3 length: 14
V gene: TRBV29-1
J gene: TRBJ1-5
clone size: .

CDR3 DNA: TGTGCCAGCAGGCACCTCACAGATACGCAGTATTTT
CDR3 protein: CASRHLTDTQYF
D gene: .
CDR3 length: 12
V gene: TRBV28
J gene: TRBJ2-3
clone size: .

CDR3 DNA: TGTGCCAGCAGCCAAGTTAATAGGGGCTACACCTTC
CDR3 protein: CASSQVNRGYTF
D gene: .
CDR3 length: 12
V gene: TRBV3-1/TRBV3-2
J gene: TRBJ1-2
clone size: .

CDR3 DNA: TGTGCCGCGAGGGGCAGGTCGGCTGGGGCCAACGTCCTGACTTTC
CDR3 protein: CAARGRSAGANVLTF
D gene: .
CDR3 length: 15
V gene: TRBV19
J gene: TRBJ2-6
clone size: .

CDR3 DNA: TGTGCCAGCAGTGAAAGAGGGGGTAACACTGAAGCTTTCTTT
CDR3 protein: CASSERGGNTEAFF
D gene: .
CDR3 length: 14
V gene: TRBV6-1
J gene: TRBJ1-1
clone size: .

CDR3 DNA: TGTGCCAGCAGTGGCTGGCCAGGAGATTCACCCCTCCACTTT
CDR3 protein: CASSGWPGDSPLHF
D gene: .
CDR3 length: 14
V gene: TRBV2
J gene: TRBJ1-6
clone size: .

CDR3 DNA: TGTGCCAGCGGACAACCGTCCAGCGGGTCTTCCTACGAGCAGTACTTC
CDR3 protein: CASGQPSSGSSYEQYF
D gene: .
CDR3 length: 16
V gene: TRBV7-9
J gene: TRBJ2-7
clone size: .

CDR3 DNA: TGTGCTAGCAGCGTACAGGATCAGCCCCAGCATTTT
CDR3 protein: CASSVQDQPQHF
D gene: .
CDR3 length: 12
V gene: TRBV7-7
J gene: TRBJ1-5
clone size: .

CDR3 DNA: TGTGCCAGCAGGGACAGGTCCACTCCATCCTACGAGCAGTACTTC
CDR3 protein: CASRDRSTPSYEQYF
D gene: TRBD1
CDR3 length: 15
V gene: TRBV2
J gene: TRBJ2-7
clone size: .

CDR3 DNA: TGTGCCACCAGTGTATCTTACTTGGGAGGTGAGCAGTTCTTC
CDR3 protein: CATSVSYLGGEQFF
D gene: .
CDR3 length: 14
V gene: TRBV24-1
J gene: TRBJ2-1
clone size: .

CDR3 DNA: TGTGCCACCAGTTGGGACAGGGGAGGGACCGGGGAGCTGTTTTTT
CDR3 protein: CATSWDRGGTGELFF
D gene: TRBD1
CDR3 length: 15
V gene: TRBV24-1
J gene: TRBJ2-2
clone size: .

CDR3 DNA: TGTGCCAGCAGTTACCCCGGCCAAGGGGTATCTAATGAGCAGTTCTTC
CDR3 protein: CASSYPGQGVSNEQFF
D gene: .
CDR3 length: 16
V gene: TRBV6-2/TRBV6-3
J gene: TRBJ2-1
clone size: .

CDR3 DNA: TGTGCCAGCAGTTTGGGGTACAATGAGCAGTTCTTC
CDR3 protein: CASSLGYNEQFF
D gene: .
CDR3 length: 12
V gene: TRBV28
J gene: TRBJ2-1
clone size: .

CDR3 DNA: TGCGCCAGCAGCCACGACCCGGACAGCTTTAGAACCTACAATGAGCAGTTCTTC
CDR3 protein: CASSHDPDSFRTYNEQFF
D gene: .
CDR3 length: 18
V gene: TRBV4-3
J gene: TRBJ2-1
clone size: .

CDR3 DNA: TGTGCTAGTGGTTTGGGAGAGGTAGGATACGAGCAGTACTTC
CDR3 protein: CASGLGEVGYEQYF
D gene: .
CDR3 length: 14
V gene: TRBV12-5
J gene: TRBJ2-7
clone size: .

CDR3 DNA: TGTGCCAGCAGCTTGACGAAAGACAATGAGCAGTTCTTC
CDR3 protein: CASSLTKDNEQFF
D gene: .
CDR3 length: 13
V gene: TRBV7-3
J gene: TRBJ2-1
clone size: .

CDR3 DNA: TGTGCCAGCAGTTACTCGAGTAATAGCTACGAGCAGTACTTC
CDR3 protein: CASSYSSNSYEQYF
D gene: .
CDR3 length: 14
V gene: TRBV6-5
J gene: TRBJ2-7
clone size: .

CDR3 DNA: TGTGCCAGCAGGCGGGACACATTCGAGGGTCAGCCCCAGCATTTT
CDR3 protein: CASRRDTFEGQPQHF
D gene: .
CDR3 length: 15
V gene: TRBV27
J gene: TRBJ1-5
clone size: .

CDR3 DNA: TGCGCCAGCAGTGAGTCGGAGAACACCGGGGAGCTGTTTTTT
CDR3 protein: CASSESENTGELFF
D gene: .
CDR3 length: 14
V gene: TRBV10-1
J gene: TRBJ2-2
clone size: .

CDR3 DNA: TGTGCCAGCAGTCTCCAGACAGGACTGTATGGCTACACCTTC
CDR3 protein: CASSLQTGLYGYTF
D gene: .
CDR3 length: 14
V gene: TRBV28
J gene: TRBJ1-2
clone size: once

CDR3 DNA: TGTGCCAGTAGTTATGTAGTGGGAGGGACCTACGAGCAGTACTTC
CDR3 protein: CASSYVVGGTYEQYF
D gene: TRBD2
CDR3 length: 15
V gene: TRBV19
J gene: TRBJ2-7
clone size: .

CDR3 DNA: TGCAGCGCCGAGATGGGGTACGAGCAGTACTTC
CDR3 protein: CSAEMGYEQYF
D gene: .
CDR3 length: 11
V gene: TRBV29-1
J gene: TRBJ2-7
clone size: .

CDR3 DNA: TGTGCCAGTAGTATAGATGGGGCAGGGTCCTACGAGCAGTACTTC
CDR3 protein: CASSIDGAGSYEQYF
D gene: .
CDR3 length: 15
V gene: TRBV19
J gene: TRBJ2-7
clone size: .

CDR3 DNA: TGTGCCAGCAGCTTAGCGATTGGACAGGGGAGCTTCAATCAGCCCCAGCATTTT
CDR3 protein: CASSLAIGQGSFNQPQHF
D gene: TRBD1
CDR3 length: 18
V gene: TRBV7-6
J gene: TRBJ1-5
clone size: few

CDR3 DNA: TGTGCCAGCAGGGGACAGGGGGCTTACAATGAGCAGTTCTTC
CDR3 protein: CASRGQGAYNEQFF
D gene: TRBD1
CDR3 length: 14
V gene: TRBV27
J gene: TRBJ2-1
clone size: .

CDR3 DNA: TGTGCCAGCAACTCCGCCGGGACTACCCACTACGAGCAGTACTTC
CDR3 protein: CASNSAGTTHYEQYF
D gene: TRBD2
CDR3 length: 15
V gene: TRBV28
J gene: TRBJ2-7
clone size: .

CDR3 DNA: TGTGCCAGTAGCGCAGGCCCAACTAATGAAAAACTGTTTTTT
CDR3 protein: CASSAGPTNEKLFF
D gene: .
CDR3 length: 14
V gene: TRBV19
J gene: TRBJ1-4
clone size: .

CDR3 DNA: TGTGCCAGCAGCCGCCCCGGGACAGGGGGGTACGAGCAGTACTTC
CDR3 protein: CASSRPGTGGYEQYF
D gene: TRBD1
CDR3 length: 15
V gene: TRBV3-1/TRBV3-2
J gene: TRBJ2-7
clone size: .

CDR3 DNA: TGTGCCAGCAGTAAATCGGTTCTGACCTCGAATGAAAAACTGTTTTTT
CDR3 protein: CASSKSVLTSNEKLFF
D gene: .
CDR3 length: 16
V gene: TRBV7-8
J gene: TRBJ1-4
clone size: .

CDR3 DNA: TGTGCCAGCAGCTTAGGGGGACCGGACCGGCAGTTCTTC
CDR3 protein: CASSLGGPDRQFF
D gene: .
CDR3 length: 13
V gene: TRBV7-9
J gene: TRBJ2-1
clone size: .

CDR3 DNA: TGTGCCAGCAGGGACCTGGGGGTGGGGGATACGCAGTATTTT
CDR3 protein: CASRDLGVGDTQYF
D gene: .
CDR3 length: 14
V gene: TRBV6-5
J gene: TRBJ2-3
clone size: .

CDR3 DNA: TGCGCCAGCAGCCAATCCCCCTCGGGGAACAACTACGAGCAGTACTTC
CDR3 protein: CASSQSPSGNNYEQYF
D gene: .
CDR3 length: 16
V gene: TRBV4-1
J gene: TRBJ2-7
clone size: .

CDR3 DNA: TGTGCCAGCAGTTTCGGGGGGACGACCTACAATGAGCAGTTCTTC
CDR3 protein: CASSFGGTTYNEQFF
D gene: TRBD2
CDR3 length: 15
V gene: TRBV28
J gene: TRBJ2-1
clone size: once

CDR3 DNA: TGTGCCAGCAAGGGCGTCGACTCTGGGGCCAACGTCCTGACTTTC
CDR3 protein: CASKGVDSGANVLTF
D gene: .
CDR3 length: 15
V gene: TRBV27
J gene: TRBJ2-6
clone size: .

CDR3 DNA: TGTGCCATCAGAGGACCGGGACAGGGTTACAATGAGCAGTTCTTC
CDR3 protein: CAIRGPGQGYNEQFF
D gene: TRBD1
CDR3 length: 15
V gene: TRBV10-3
J gene: TRBJ2-1
clone size: medium-sized

CDR3 DNA: TGTGCCAGCCTGCCCGGGGGCGAAGGGGGCAATCAGCCCCAGCATTTT
CDR3 protein: CASLPGGEGGNQPQHF
D gene: .
CDR3 length: 16
V gene: TRBV28
J gene: TRBJ1-5
clone size: .

CDR3 DNA: TGTGCCAGCAGTTTCCACTCTGACAGGCCGGGGCTTGGCTACACCTTC
CDR3 protein: CASSFHSDRPGLGYTF
D gene: .
CDR3 length: 16
V gene: TRBV6-2/TRBV6-3
J gene: TRBJ1-2
clone size: .

CDR3 DNA: TGTGCCAGCAGGGGAGGTCGTGGAGGTTTTGGCAATCAGCCCCAGCATTTT
CDR3 protein: CASRGGRGGFGNQPQHF
D gene: .
CDR3 length: 17
V gene: TRBV2
J gene: TRBJ1-5
clone size: .

CDR3 DNA: TGTGCCAGTAGTGCCGGACTGTACACCGGGGAGCTGTTTTTT
CDR3 protein: CASSAGLYTGELFF
D gene: .
CDR3 length: 14
V gene: TRBV19
J gene: TRBJ2-2
clone size: .

CDR3 DNA: TGCGCCAGCAGCCAGCCGCCCTACGAGCAGTACTTC
CDR3 protein: CASSQPPYEQYF
D gene: .
CDR3 length: 12
V gene: TRBV4-1
J gene: TRBJ2-7
clone size: .

CDR3 DNA: TGCAGCGTTGCTAGACAGGCGAGCTCCTACGAGCAGTACTTC
CDR3 protein: CSVARQASSYEQYF
D gene: .
CDR3 length: 14
V gene: TRBV29-1
J gene: TRBJ2-7
clone size: .

CDR3 DNA: TGCAGCGTTAGTAAGGGGAGTTCCGTCCACTTT
CDR3 protein: CSVSKGSSVHF
D gene: .
CDR3 length: 11
V gene: TRBV29-1
J gene: TRBJ1-6
clone size: once